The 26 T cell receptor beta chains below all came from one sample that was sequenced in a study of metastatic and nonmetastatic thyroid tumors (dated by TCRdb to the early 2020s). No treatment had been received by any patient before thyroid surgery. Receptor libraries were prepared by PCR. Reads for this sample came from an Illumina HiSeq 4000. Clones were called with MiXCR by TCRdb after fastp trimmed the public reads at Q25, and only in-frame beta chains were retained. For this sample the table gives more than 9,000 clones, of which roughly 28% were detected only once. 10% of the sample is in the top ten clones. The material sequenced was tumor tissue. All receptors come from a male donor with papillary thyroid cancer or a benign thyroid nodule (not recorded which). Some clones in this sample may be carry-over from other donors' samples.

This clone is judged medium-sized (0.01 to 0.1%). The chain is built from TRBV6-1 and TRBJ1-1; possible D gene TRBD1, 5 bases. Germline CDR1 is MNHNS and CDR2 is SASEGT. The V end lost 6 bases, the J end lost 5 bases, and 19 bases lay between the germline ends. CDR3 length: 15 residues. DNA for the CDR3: TGTGCCAGCAGCGCCTCATCAGGGTCGTCAACTGAAGCTTTCTTT. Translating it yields CASSASSGSSTEAFF.

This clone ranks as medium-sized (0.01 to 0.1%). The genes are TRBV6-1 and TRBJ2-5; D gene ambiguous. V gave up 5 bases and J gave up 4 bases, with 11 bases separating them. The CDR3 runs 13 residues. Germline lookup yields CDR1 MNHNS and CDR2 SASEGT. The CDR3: CASSPRRRETQYF. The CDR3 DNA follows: TGTGCCAGCAGTCCCCGACGGCGAGAGACCCAGTACTTC.

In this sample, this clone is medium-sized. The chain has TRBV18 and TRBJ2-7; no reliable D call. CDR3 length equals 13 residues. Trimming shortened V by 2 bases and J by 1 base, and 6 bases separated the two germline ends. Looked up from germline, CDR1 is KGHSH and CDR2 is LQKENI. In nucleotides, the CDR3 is TGTGCCAGCTCACCAACCGAGTCCTACGAGCAGTACTTC. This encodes CASSPTESYEQYF.

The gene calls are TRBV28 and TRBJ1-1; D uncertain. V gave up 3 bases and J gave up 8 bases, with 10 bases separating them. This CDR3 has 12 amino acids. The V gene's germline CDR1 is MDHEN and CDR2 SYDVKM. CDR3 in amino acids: CASSFSTGEAFF. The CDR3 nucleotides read TGTGCCAGCAGTTTCTCTACGGGCGAAGCTTTCTTT.

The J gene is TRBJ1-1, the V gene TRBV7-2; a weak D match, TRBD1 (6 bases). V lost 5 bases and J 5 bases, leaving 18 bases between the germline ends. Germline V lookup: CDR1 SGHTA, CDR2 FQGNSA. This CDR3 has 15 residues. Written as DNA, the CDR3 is TGTGCCAGCAGCCAAGAGTTGACGGGGACAACTGAAGCTTTCTTT. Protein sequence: CASSQELTGTTEAFF.

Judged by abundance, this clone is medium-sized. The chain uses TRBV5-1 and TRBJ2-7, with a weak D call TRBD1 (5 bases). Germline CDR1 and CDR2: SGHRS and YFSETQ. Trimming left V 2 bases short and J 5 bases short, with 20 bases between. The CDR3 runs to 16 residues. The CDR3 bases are TGCGCCAGCAGCTTCTCCCTATCAACCTCAGGGAACGAGCAGTACTTC. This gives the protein CASSFSLSTSGNEQYF.

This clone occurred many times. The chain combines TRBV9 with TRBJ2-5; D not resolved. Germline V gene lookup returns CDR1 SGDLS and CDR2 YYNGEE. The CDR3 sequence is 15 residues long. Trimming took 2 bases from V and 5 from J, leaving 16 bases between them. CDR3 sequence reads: CASSVRAAHTETQYF. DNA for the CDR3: TGTGCCAGCAGCGTTCGGGCCGCCCACACTGAGACCCAGTACTTC.

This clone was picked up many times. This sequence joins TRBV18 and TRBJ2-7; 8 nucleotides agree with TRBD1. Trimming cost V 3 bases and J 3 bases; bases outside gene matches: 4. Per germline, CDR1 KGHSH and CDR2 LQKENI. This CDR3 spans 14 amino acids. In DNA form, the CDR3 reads TGTGCCAGCTCACCCGGACAGGGCATCTACGAGCAGTACTTC. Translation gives CASSPGQGIYEQYF.

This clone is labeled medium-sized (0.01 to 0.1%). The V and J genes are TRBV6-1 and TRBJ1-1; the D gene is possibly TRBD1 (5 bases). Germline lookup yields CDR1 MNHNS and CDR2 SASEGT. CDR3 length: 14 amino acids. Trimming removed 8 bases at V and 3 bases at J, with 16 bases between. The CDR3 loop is CASRTTRGDTEAFF. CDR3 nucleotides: TGTGCCAGCCGGACGACGAGGGGTGACACTGAAGCTTTCTTT.

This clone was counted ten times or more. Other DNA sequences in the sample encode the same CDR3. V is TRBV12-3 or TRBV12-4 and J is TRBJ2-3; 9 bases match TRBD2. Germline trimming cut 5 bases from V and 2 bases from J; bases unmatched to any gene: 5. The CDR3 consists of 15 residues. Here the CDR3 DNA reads TGTGCCAGCAGTCGACTAGCGGTGTCCACAGATACGCAGTATTTT. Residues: CASSRLAVSTDTQYF.

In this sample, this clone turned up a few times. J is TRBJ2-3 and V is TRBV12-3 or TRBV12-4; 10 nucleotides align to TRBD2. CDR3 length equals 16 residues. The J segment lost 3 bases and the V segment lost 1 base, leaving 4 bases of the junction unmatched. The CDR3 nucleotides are TGTGCCAGCAGTTTAGAGCCAGCGGGAGGGACAGATACGCAGTATTTT. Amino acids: CASSLEPAGGTDTQYF.

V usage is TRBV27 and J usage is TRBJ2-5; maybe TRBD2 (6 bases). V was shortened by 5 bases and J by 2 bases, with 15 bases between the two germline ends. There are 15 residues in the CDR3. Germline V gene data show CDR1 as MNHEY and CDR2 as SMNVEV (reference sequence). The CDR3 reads CASSPLGSGQETQYF. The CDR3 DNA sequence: TGTGCCAGCAGTCCCCTCGGGAGTGGTCAAGAGACCCAGTACTTC.

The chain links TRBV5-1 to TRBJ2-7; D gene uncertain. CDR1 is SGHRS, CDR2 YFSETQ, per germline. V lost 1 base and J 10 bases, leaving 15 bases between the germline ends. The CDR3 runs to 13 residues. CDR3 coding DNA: TGCGCCAGCAGCTTGTGTCCTGAGATCGGACAGTACTTC. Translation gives CASSLCPEIGQYF. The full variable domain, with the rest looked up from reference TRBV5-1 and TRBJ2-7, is KAGVTQTPRYLIKTRGQQVTLSCSPISGHRSVSWYQQTPGQGLQFLFEYFSETQRNKGNFPGRFSGRQFSNSRSEMNVSTLELGDSALYLCASSLCPEIGQYFGPGTRLTVT.

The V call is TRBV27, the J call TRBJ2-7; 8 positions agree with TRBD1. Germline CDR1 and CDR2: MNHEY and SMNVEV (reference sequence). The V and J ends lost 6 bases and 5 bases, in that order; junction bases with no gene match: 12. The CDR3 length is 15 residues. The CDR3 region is CASSLKPGTGNEQYF. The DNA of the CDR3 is TGTGCCAGCAGCCTTAAACCCGGGACAGGCAACGAGCAGTACTTC.

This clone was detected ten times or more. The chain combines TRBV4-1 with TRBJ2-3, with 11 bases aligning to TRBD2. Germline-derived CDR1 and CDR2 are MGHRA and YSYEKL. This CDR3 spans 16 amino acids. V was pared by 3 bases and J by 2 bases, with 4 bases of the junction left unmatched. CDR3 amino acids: CASSHPSGRFTDTQYF. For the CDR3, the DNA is TGCGCCAGCAGCCATCCTAGCGGGAGGTTCACAGATACGCAGTATTTT.

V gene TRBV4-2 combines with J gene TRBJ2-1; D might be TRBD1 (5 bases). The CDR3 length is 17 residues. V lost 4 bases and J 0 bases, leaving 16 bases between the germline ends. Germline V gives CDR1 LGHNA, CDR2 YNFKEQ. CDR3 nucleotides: TGTGCCAGCAGCCTAAATCGCCAGGGCGGCTCCTACAATGAGCAGTTCTTC. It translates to CASSLNRQGGSYNEQFF.

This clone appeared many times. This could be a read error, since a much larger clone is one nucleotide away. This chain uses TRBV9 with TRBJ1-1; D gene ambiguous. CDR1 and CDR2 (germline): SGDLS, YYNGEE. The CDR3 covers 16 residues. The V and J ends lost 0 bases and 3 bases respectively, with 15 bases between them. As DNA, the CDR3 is TGTGCCAGCAGCGTAGGGGTCACGGCCGGGGACACTGAAGCTTTCTTT. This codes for CASSVGVTAGDTEAFF. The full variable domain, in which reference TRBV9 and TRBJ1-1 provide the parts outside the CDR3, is DSGVTQTPKHLITATGQRVTLRCSPRSGDLSVYWYQQSLDQGLQFLIQYYNGEERAKGNILERFSAQQFPDLHSELNLSSLELGDSALYFCASSVGVTAGDTEAFFGQGTRLTVV.

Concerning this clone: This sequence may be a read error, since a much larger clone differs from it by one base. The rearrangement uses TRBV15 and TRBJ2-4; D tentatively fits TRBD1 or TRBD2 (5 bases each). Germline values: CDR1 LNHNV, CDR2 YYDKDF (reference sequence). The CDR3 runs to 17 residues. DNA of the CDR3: TGTGACACCAGCAGACCCGGGACGGGTGAGGCCAAAAACATTCAGTACTTC. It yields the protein CDTSRPGTGEAKNIQYF.

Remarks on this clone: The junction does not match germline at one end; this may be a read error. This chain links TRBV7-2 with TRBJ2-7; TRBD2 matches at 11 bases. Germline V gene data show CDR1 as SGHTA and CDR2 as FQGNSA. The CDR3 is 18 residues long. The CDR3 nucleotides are TGTGCTAGCAGCTTAGCGGCTAGCGGGGGGTGGAGCTCCTACGAGCAGTACTTC. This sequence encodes CASSLAASGGWSSYEQYF.

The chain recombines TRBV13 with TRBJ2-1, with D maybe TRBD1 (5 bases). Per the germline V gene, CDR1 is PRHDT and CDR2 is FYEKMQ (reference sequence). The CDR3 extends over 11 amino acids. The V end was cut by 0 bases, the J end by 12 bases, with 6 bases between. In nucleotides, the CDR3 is TGTGCCAGCAGCTTAGGGCAGGGGCAGTTCTTC. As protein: CASSLGQGQFF.

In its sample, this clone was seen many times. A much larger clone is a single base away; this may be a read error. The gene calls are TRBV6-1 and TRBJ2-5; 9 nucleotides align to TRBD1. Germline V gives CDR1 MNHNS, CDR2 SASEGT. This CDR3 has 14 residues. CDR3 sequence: CASRMGQGGETRYF. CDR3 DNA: TGTGCCAGCAGGATGGGACAGGGAGGGGAGACCCGGTACTTC.

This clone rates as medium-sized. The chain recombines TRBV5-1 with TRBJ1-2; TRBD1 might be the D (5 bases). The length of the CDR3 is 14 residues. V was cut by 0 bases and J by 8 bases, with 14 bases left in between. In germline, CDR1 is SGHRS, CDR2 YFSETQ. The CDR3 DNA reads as TGCGCCAGCAGCTTGGGACAGCCCCAAATGGGCTACACCTTC. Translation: CASSLGQPQMGYTF.

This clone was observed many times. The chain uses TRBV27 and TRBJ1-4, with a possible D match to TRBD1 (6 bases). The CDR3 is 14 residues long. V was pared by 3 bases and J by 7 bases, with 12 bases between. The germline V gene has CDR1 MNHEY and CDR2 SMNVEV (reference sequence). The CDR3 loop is CASSFRGRGEKLFF. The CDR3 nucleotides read TGTGCCAGCAGTTTTCGGGGCAGGGGTGAAAAACTGTTTTTT.

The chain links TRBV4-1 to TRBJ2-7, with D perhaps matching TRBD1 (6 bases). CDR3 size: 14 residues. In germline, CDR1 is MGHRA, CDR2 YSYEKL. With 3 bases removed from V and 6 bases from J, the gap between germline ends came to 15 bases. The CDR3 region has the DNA TGCGCCAGCAGCCAGGGGACACTAGTCTCCGAGCAGTACTTC. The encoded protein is CASSQGTLVSEQYF.

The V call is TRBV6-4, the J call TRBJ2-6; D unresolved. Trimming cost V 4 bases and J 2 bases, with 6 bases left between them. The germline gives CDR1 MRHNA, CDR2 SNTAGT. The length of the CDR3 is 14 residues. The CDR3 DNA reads TGTGCCAGCAGTGCAACGGCTGGGGCCAACGTCCTGACTTTC. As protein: CASSATAGANVLTF.

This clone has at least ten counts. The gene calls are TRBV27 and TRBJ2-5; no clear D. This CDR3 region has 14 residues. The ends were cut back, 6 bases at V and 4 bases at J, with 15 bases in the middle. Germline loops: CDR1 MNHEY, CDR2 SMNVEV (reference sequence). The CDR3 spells CASSAELYRETQYF. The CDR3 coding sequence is TGTGCCAGCAGCGCGGAGCTTTATCGAGAGACCCAGTACTTC.